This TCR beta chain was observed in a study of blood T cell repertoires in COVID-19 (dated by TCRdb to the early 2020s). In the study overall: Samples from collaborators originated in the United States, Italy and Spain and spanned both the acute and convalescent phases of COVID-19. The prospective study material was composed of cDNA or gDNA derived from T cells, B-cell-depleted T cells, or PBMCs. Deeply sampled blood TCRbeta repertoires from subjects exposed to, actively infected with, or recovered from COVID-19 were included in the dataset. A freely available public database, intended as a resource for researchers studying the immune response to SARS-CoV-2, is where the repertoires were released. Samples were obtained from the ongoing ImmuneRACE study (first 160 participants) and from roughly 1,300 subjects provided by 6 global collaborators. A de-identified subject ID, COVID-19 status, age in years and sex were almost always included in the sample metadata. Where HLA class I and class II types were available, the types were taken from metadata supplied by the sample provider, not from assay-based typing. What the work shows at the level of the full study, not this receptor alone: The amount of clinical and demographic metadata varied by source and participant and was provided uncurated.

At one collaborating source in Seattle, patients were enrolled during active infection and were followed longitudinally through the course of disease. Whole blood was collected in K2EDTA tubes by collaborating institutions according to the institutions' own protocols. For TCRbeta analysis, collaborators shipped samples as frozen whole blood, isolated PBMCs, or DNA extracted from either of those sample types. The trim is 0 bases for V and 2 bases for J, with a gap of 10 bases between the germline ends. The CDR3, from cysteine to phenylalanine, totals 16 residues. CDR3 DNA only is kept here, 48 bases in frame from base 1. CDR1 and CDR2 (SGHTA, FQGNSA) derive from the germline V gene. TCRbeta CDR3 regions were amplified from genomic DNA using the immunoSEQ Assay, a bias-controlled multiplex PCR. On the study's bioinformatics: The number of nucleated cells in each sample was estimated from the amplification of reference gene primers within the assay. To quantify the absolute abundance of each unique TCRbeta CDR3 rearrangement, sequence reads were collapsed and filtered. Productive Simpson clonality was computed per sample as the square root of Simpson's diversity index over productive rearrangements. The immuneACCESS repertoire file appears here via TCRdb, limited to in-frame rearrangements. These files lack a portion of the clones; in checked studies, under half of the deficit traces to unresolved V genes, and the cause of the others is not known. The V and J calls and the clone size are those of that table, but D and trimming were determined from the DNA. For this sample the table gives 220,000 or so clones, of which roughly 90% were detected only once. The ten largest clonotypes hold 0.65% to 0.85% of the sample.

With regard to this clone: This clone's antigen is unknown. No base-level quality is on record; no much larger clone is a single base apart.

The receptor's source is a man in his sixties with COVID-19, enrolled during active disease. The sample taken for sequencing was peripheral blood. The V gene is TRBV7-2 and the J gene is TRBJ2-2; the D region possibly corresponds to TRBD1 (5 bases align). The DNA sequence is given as TGTGCCAGCAGCTTAGCCAGAAGGGGAAACACCGGGGAGCTGTTTTTT. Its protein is CASSLARRGNTGELFF. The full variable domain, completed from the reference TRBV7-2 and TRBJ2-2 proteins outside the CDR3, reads GAGVSQSPSNKVTEKGKDVELRCDPISGHTALYWYRQSLGQGLEFLIYFQGNSAPDKSGLPSDRFSAERTGGSVSTLTIQRTQQEDSAVYLCASSLARRGNTGELFFGEGSRLTVL.